Listed below are T cell receptor beta chains from one sample, sequenced in a study of response to subunit inactivated influenza vaccine. TCRdb re-called the RT-PCR reads through MiXCR, storing one row per CDR3 protein. Of hundreds of thousands of distinct CDR3 sequences listed, roughly 20% are singletons. This specimen was PBMCs from blood, taken 4 to 6 days after vaccination. The receptors were gathered from a man aged 50 to 60 who received an inactivated influenza vaccine. Each CDR3 is given with its conserved first and last residue. A D gene is named only where the DNA matches it firmly. Only part of the rows carry a size: once, few, many, or a class if the clone is expanded.

>TRBJ2-1|.|.|TRBV4-2
TGTGCCAGCAGCCAAGATCGAAGACGGGAAGTGCAGTTCTTC
CASSQDRRREVQFF
>TRBJ2-7|few|.|TRBV6-1
TGTGCCAGCAGGCCGTCACTTTCCTACGAGCAGTACTTC
CASRPSLSYEQYF
>TRBJ2-5|.|TRBD1|TRBV28
TGTGCCAGCAGTGTTGACAGGGGCCCAGAGACCCAGTACTTC
CASSVDRGPETQYF
>TRBJ2-7|.|TRBD1|TRBV7-9
TGTGCCAGCAGCAGGACAGGTCAGATCCGCGAGCAGTACTTC
CASSRTGQIREQYF
>TRBJ2-5|many|TRBD1|TRBV12-3/TRBV12-4
TGTGCCAGCAGAGGGACAGTAGGGACCCAGTACTTC
CASRGTVGTQYF
>TRBJ1-4|few|.|TRBV20-1
TGCAGTGCCGTGCGAAGCGGGGGGCGCGGTGAAAAACTGTTTTTT
CSAVRSGGRGEKLFF
>TRBJ2-3|few|TRBD2|TRBV11-2
TGTGCCAGCAGCTTAGTGGCTAGCGGCCGGAGGAGGGATACGCAGTATTTT
CASSLVASGRRRDTQYF
>TRBJ1-6|.|.|TRBV6-2/TRBV6-3
TGTGCCAGCAGTTACTTGGGCGGCCAACCCCTCCACTTT
CASSYLGGQPLHF
>TRBJ1-2|many|TRBD1|TRBV9
TGTGCCAGCAGCCCAGGACAGGGAGGCTACACCTTC
CASSPGQGGYTF
>TRBJ2-7|once|TRBD2|TRBV20-1
TGCTGTGCTAGAGATATGATTAGAGCGGGAAGCTCCTACGAGCAGTACTTC
CCARDMIRAGSSYEQYF
>TRBJ2-1|.|.|TRBV29-1
TGCAGCGCTGGTGGGAGCGGAAACTCCTACAATGAGCAGTTCTTC
CSAGGSGNSYNEQFF
>TRBJ2-7|few|TRBD2|TRBV29-1
TGCAGCGTGGTTCCCTTTCTAGCGGGAGAGTACGAGCAGTACTTC
CSVVPFLAGEYEQYF
>TRBJ1-2|.|.|TRBV29-1
TGCAGCGTTAAGGGGGAAAACTATGGCTACACCTTC
CSVKGENYGYTF
>TRBJ2-7|few|TRBD1|TRBV30
TGTGCACAAGCGACAGGGCGGGAGCAGTACTTC
CAQATGREQYF
>TRBJ2-7|.|.|TRBV20-1
TGCAGTGCTAGAGGAGGGGGGTGGGTCTACGAGCAGTACTTC
CSARGGGWVYEQYF
>TRBJ2-2|many|.|TRBV7-9
TGTGCCAGCAGCTTGAACTCCAGGGAAACCGGGGAGCTGTTTTTT
CASSLNSRETGELFF
>TRBJ1-2|many|.|TRBV7-2
TGTGCCAGCAGCCCAGGGGTTGGGTATGGCTACACCTTC
CASSPGVGYGYTF
>TRBJ1-1|.|.|TRBV12-3/TRBV12-4
TGTGCCAGCAGCTTAGAATACACTGAAGCTTTCTTT
CASSLEYTEAFF
>TRBJ2-5|.|TRBD2|TRBV14
TGTGCCAGCAGCCAAGAGTCTAGCGGGGCCGAAGAGACCCAGTACTTC
CASSQESSGAEETQYF
>TRBJ1-5|.|.|TRBV6-1
TGTGCCAGCAGTGAGCTTTTAGGTCAGCCCCAGCATTTT
CASSELLGQPQHF
>TRBJ1-1|many|.|TRBV6-2/TRBV6-3
TGTGCCAGCAGTTACAAAGGAACTGAAGCTTTCTTT
CASSYKGTEAFF
>TRBJ2-7|.|TRBD1|TRBV27
TGTGCCAGCAGTTTATCGACAGGGGGTGTCGACGAGCAGTACTTC
CASSLSTGGVDEQYF
>TRBJ2-3|few|TRBD2|TRBV20-1
TGCAGTGCTAGAGCAGCCAGCGGGGTCAGAACAGATACGCAGTATTTT
CSARAASGVRTDTQYF
>TRBJ2-2|many|.|TRBV12-3/TRBV12-4
TGTGCCAGCAGTTTCACCCTGAACACCGGGGAGCTGTTTTTT
CASSFTLNTGELFF
>TRBJ2-5|.|TRBD2|TRBV29-1
TGCAGCGTTGAAGAGCTAGCGGGGAGAGAGACCCAGTACTTC
CSVEELAGRETQYF
>TRBJ2-7|.|.|TRBV6-5
TGTGCCAGCAGTTACAGAGGGGGTACAACCTACGAGCAGTACTTC
CASSYRGGTTYEQYF
>TRBJ2-1|many|TRBD1|TRBV10-3
TGTGCCATCAGACAGGGGGCCAGTTTTAATGAGCAGTTCTTC
CAIRQGASFNEQFF
>TRBJ2-1|.|.|TRBV27
TGTGCCAGCATGCTAGGGGGGCAGAACGTCCAAAATGAGCAGTTCTTC
CASMLGGQNVQNEQFF
>TRBJ2-5|.|.|TRBV27
TGTGCCAGCAGTTTACGCGCGGGTATCGGAGAGACCCAGTACTTC
CASSLRAGIGETQYF
>TRBJ2-2|many|.|TRBV6-1
TGTGCCAGCAGTCGTACAGGGTCCGGGGAGCTGTTTTTT
CASSRTGSGELFF
>TRBJ2-3|few|TRBD2|TRBV10-3
TGTGCCATCAGTGACAAATTACTAGCGGGAAGCACAGATACGCAGTATTTT
CAISDKLLAGSTDTQYF
>TRBJ2-7|.|TRBD2|TRBV7-9
TGTGCCAGCAGCTTAGGGGAGGGGTACTCCTACGAGCAGTACTTC
CASSLGEGYSYEQYF
>TRBJ2-2|few|TRBD1|TRBV20-1
TGCAGTGCTACCAGGACAGGGAACACCGGGGAGCTGTTTTTT
CSATRTGNTGELFF
>TRBJ2-3|few|.|TRBV20-1
TGCAGTGCTAGAGGACCCCGGGCTAGCCCACTAAGGCAGTATTTT
CSARGPRASPLRQYF
>TRBJ2-1|many|TRBD2|TRBV5-1
TGCGCCAGCAGCCCCCGGACTAGCGGGGGGTACAATGAGCAGTTCTTC
CASSPRTSGGYNEQFF
>TRBJ1-6|.|.|TRBV6-5
TGTGCCAGCAGTTTTTCCCCCCGAATTGAACCCCTCCACTTT
CASSFSPRIEPLHF